Each of the 2 T cell receptor beta chains below was sequenced from the same sample in a study of T cell clonality in common variable immunodeficiency. The table came from immunoSEQ multiplex PCR; TCRdb's copy has only in-frame clones and leaves some out. The table records around 40,000 clones without singletons, the ten largest covering 5% to 6.5%. Notes on the study in general: Fewer deletions and N-nucleotide insertions were reportedly seen in common variable immunodeficiency TCR beta sequences.

No antigen has been assigned to these receptors. The sequenced sample was peripheral blood mononuclear cells. These receptors originate from a human donor with common variable immunodeficiency.

This clone came up many times. The read terminates 3 residues ahead of where the CDR3 ends, so the germline J gene completes it. This chain connects TRBV20-1 to TRBJ2-3; 7 bases map to TRBD2. CDR1 is DFQATT and CDR2 is SNEGSKA in the germline V gene (reference sequence). V shed 1 base and J 4 bases; nucleotides not matched to a gene: 8. This CDR3 spans 15 amino acids. The sequenced CDR3 bases are TGCAGTGCTAGAGCTCGGCTAGCGGACCCAGATACG. Translated, it gives CSARARLADPDT. The full-length CDR3 reads as CSARARLADPDTQYF.

Many counts were recorded for this clone. The CDR3 end lies 3 residues beyond the end of the read and is filled in from the germline J gene. The chain is built from TRBV5-1 and TRBJ1-1, with TRBD1 as a possible D gene (6 bases). CDR3 length: 14 residues. The germline V gene encodes CDR1 SGHRS and CDR2 YFSETQ. Deletions cut 4 bases from V and 1 base from J, with 11 bases between. The CDR3 DNA, read in part, is TGCGCCAGCAGCACGCAAGGGGGGAACACTGAA. Encoded protein: CASSTQGGNTE. The full CDR3 protein is CASSTQGGNTEAFF.